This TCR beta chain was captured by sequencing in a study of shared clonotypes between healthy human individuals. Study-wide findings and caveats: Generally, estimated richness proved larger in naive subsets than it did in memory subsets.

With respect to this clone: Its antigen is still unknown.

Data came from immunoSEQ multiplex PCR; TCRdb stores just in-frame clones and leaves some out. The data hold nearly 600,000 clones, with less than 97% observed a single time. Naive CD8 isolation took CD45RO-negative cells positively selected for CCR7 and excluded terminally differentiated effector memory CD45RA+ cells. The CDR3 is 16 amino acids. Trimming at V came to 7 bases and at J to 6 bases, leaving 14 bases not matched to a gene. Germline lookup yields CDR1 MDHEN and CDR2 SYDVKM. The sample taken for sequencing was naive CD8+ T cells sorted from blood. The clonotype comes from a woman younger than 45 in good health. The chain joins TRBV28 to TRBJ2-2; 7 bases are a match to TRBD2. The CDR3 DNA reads TGTGCCAGCATTGGACTAGTATCCCCCCTGCCCGGGGAGCTGTTTTTT. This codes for CASIGLVSPLPGELFF.